Listed below are T cell receptor beta chains from one sample, sequenced in a study of cytomegalovirus exposure and HLA in healthy donors. Sequencing used immunoSEQ multiplex PCR; TCRdb keeps in-frame clones, though not all of them. The data contain some 120,000 clones, about 80% of them singletons. Material for sequencing was PBMCs. The receptors here all came from a man aged 40-50 years in good health and CMV-seronegative. Each CDR3 is given without its conserved first and last residue. Size tells how often a clone was seen (once, few, many) or the class of an expanded clone, and some rows leave it out.

j_call | cdr3_length | v_call | clone_size | cdr3_aa
TRBJ1-6 | 13 | TRBV6-5 | NA | ASSYRGTANSPLH
TRBJ2-2 | 14 | TRBV4-1 | NA | ASSQGGGRNTGELF
TRBJ1-5 | 12 | TRBV7-8 | NA | ASSLLVALQPQH
TRBJ2-5 | 13 | TRBV2 | NA | ASSEGWTGQETQY
TRBJ1-2 | 13 | TRBV5-4 | few | ASSHRDRVSYGYT
TRBJ2-7 | 16 | TRBV7-8 | NA | ASSLGPGGLALSYEQY
TRBJ2-7 | 9 | TRBV11-2 | NA | ASSPGDEQY
TRBJ2-2 | 12 | TRBV19 | NA | ASINREYAGELF
TRBJ2-2 | 15 | TRBV27 | NA | ASRPLTTGGDTGELF
TRBJ1-5 | 11 | TRBV19 | NA | ASSQDSNQPQH
TRBJ2-2 | 13 | TRBV2 | NA | ASSGQGPNTGELF
TRBJ1-2 | 13 | TRBV7-3 | NA | ASSVGTGGTGGYT
TRBJ1-2 | 11 | TRBV7-3 | NA | ASSPMGGDGYT
TRBJ1-2 | 12 | TRBV4-3 | NA | ASSQVPDRDGYT
TRBJ1-1 | 11 | TRBV27 | NA | ASSLYRNTEAF
TRBJ2-5 | 13 | TRBV5-8 | NA | ASSPEFSVQETQY
TRBJ1-6 | 15 | TRBV5-8 | NA | ASSRLGGGQGYSPLH
TRBJ1-2 | 12 | TRBV7-9 | NA | ASTRSGTDYGYT
TRBJ2-3 | 13 | TRBV4-3 | NA | ASSQGVLAGDTQY
TRBJ2-7 | 10 | TRBV11-2 | NA | ASSSTGPKQY
TRBJ2-7 | 13 | TRBV5-6 | NA | ASSWTSGEIYEQY
TRBJ2-2 | 14 | TRBV11-2 | NA | ASSSRARSNTGELF
TRBJ1-3 | 12 | TRBV10-3 | few | AIKREESGNTIY
TRBJ2-7 | 10 | TRBV30 | NA | AWDQTGNEQY